This TCR beta chain was sequenced during a study of blood T cell repertoires in COVID-19. In the study overall: The United States, Italy and Spain supplied acute and convalescent COVID-19 samples.

Recruitment covered about two dozen US areas and drew participants whose ages spanned roughly 18 to 100 years. Cohort 3 donors were reported recovered after two negative PCRs, clearance, or symptom resolution. Sequencing used immunoSEQ multiplex PCR; TCRdb keeps in-frame clones, though not all of them. The sample records some 490,000 clones, roughly nine tenths being singletons. The receptor comes from a woman aged 60-75 years who had recovered from COVID-19. Material for sequencing was PBMCs or T cells enriched from blood (not recorded which).

The chain's CDR3 is CASSYSPSGVDEQYF. In DNA form, the CDR3 reads TGTGCCAGCAGTTACAGTCCTTCCGGGGTCGACGAGCAGTACTTC. J is TRBJ2-7 and V is TRBV6-5, with D tentatively TRBD2 (5 bases). Trimming stripped 2 bases from V and 5 bases from J, with 16 bases between. The CDR3 has 15 amino acids. Germline V CDR1 and CDR2: MNHEY, SVGAGI.